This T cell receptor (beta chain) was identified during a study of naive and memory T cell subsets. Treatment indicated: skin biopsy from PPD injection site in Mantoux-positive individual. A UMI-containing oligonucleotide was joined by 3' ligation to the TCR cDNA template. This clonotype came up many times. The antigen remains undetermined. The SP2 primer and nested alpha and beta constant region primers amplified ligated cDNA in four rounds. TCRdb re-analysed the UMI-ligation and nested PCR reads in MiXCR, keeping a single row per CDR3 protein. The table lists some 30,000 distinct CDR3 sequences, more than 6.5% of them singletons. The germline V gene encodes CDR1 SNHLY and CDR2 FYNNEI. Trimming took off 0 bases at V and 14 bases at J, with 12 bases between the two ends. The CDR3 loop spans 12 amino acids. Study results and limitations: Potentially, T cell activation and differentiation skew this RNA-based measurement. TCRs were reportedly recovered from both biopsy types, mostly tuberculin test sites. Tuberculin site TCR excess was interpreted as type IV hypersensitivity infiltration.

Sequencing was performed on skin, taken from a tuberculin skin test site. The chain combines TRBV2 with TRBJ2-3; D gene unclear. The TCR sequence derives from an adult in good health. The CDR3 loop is CASSEALLVLYF. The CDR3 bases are TGTGCCAGCAGTGAAGCGCTTCTCGTCCTGTATTTT. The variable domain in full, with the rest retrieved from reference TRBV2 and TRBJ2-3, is EPEVTQTPSHQVTQMGQEVILRCVPISNHLYFYWYRQILGQKVEFLVSFYNNEISEKSEIFDDQFSVERPDGSNFTLKIRSTKLEDSAMYFCASSEALLVLYFGPGTRLTVL.